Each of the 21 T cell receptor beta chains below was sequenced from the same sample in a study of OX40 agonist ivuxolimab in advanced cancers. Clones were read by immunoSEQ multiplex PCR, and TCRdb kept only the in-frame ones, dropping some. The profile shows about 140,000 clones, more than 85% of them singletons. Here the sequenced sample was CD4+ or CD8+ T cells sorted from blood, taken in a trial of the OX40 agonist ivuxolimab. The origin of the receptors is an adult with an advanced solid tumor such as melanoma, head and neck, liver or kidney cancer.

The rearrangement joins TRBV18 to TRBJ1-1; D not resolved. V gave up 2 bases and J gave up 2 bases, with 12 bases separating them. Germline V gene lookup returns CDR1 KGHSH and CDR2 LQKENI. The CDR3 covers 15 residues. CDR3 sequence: CASSPSWAKNTEAFF. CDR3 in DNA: TGTGCCAGCTCACCAAGCTGGGCAAAAAACACTGAAGCTTTCTTT.

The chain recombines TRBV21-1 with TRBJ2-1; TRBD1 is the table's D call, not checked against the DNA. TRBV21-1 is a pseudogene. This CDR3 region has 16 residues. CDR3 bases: TGTGCCAGCAGCAAGAGAACAGGTTTCCCCTACAATGAGCAGTTCTTC. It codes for CASSKRTGFPYNEQFF.

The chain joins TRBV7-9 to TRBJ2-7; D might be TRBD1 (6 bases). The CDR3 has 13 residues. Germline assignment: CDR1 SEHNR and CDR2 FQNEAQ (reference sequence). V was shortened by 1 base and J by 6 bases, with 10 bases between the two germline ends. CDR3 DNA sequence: TGTGCCAGCAGCTTAGTGTCAGGGGCCGAGCAGTACTTC. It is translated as CASSLVSGAEQYF.

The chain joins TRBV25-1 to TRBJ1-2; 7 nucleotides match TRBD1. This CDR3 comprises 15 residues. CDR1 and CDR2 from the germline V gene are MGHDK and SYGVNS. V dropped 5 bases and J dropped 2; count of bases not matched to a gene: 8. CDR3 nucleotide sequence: TGTGCCAGCAGTTGGACAGGCGGTCCCAACTATGGCTACACCTTC. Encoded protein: CASSWTGGPNYGYTF.

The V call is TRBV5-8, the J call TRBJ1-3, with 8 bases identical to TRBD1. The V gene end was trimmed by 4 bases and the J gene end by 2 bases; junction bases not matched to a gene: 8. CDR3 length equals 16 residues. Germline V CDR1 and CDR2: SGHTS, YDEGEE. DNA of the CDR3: TGTGCCAGCAGCATCCTGACAGGGGAGCCTGGAAACACCATATATTTT. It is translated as CASSILTGEPGNTIYF.

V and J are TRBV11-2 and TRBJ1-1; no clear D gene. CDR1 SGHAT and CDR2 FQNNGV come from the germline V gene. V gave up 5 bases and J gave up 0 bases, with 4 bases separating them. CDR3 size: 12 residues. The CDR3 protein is CASSVLNTEAFF. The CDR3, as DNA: TGTGCCAGCAGCGTATTGAACACTGAAGCTTTCTTT.

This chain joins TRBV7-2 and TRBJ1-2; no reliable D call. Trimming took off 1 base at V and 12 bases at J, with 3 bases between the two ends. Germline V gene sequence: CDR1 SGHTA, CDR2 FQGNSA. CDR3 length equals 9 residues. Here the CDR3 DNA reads TGTGCCAGCAGCTTAGACCACACCTTC. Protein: CASSLDHTF.

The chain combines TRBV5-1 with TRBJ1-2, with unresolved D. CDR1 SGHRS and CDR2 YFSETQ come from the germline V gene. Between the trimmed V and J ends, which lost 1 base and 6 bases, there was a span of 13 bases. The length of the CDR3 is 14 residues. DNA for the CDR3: TGCGCCAGCAGCTTGATGGGCCAAGGAGATGGCTACACCTTC. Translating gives CASSLMGQGDGYTF.

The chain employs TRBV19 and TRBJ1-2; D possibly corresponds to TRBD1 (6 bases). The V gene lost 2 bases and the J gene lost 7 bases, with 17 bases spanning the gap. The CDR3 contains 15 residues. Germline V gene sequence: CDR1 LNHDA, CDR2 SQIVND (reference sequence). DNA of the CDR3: TGTGCCAGTAGTATATCCCCGGGACAAGTCCTTGGCTACACCTTC. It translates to CASSISPGQVLGYTF.

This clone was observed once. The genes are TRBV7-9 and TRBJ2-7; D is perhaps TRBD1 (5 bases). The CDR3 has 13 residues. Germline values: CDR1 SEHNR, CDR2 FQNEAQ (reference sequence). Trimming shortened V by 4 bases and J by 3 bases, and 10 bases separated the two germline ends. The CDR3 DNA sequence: TGTGCCAGCAGCTCGACAGCTATCTACGAGCAGTACTTC. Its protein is CASSSTAIYEQYF.

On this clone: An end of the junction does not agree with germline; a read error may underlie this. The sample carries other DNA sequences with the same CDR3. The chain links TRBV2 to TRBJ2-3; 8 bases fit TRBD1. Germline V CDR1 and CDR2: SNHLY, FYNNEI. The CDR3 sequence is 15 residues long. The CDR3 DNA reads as TGCGCCAGCAGTGGACAGGGATTAGGCACAGATACGCAGTATTTT. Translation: CASSGQGLGTDTQYF.

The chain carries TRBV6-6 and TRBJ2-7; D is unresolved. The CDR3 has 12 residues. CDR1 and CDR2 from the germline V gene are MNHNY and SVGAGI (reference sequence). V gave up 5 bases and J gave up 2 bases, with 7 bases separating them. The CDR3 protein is CASSPAAYEQYF. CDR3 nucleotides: TGTGCCAGCAGTCCCGCTGCCTACGAGCAGTACTTC.

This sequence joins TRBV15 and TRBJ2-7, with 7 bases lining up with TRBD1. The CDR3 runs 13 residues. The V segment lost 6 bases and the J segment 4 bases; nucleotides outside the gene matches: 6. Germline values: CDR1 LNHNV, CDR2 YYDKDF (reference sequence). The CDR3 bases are TGTGCCACCAGATCGCAGGGGGTTTACGAGCAGTACTTC. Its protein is CATRSQGVYEQYF.

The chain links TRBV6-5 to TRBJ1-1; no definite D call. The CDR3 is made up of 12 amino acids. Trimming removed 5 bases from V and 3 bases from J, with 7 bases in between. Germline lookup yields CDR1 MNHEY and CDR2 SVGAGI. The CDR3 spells CASSTLYTEAFF. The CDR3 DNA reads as TGTGCCAGCAGTACTCTATACACTGAAGCTTTCTTT.

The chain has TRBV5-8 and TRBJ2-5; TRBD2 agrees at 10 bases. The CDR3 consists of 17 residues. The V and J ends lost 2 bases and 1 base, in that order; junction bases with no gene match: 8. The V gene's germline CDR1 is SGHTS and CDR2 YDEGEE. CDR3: CASSLSMLAGAQETQYF. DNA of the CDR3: TGTGCCAGCAGCTTATCCATGCTAGCGGGGGCCCAAGAGACCCAGTACTTC.

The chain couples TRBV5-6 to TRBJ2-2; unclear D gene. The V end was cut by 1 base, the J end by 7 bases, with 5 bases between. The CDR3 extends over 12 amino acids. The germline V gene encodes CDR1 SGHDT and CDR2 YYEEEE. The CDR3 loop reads CASSLPVGELFF. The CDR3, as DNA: TGTGCCAGCAGCTTGCCGGTCGGGGAGCTGTTTTTT.

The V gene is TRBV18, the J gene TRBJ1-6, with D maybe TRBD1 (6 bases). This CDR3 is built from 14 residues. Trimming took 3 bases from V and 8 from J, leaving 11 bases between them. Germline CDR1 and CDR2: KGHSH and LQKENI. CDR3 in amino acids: CASSPGGADSPLHF. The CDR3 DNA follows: TGTGCCAGCTCACCCGGGGGGGCGGATTCACCCCTCCACTTT. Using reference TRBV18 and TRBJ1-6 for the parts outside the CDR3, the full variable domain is NAGVMQNPRHLVRRRGQEARLRCSPMKGHSHVYWYRQLPEEGLKFMVYLQKENIIDESGMPKERFSAEFPKEGPSILRIQQVVRGDSAAYFCASSPGGADSPLHFGNGTRLTVT.

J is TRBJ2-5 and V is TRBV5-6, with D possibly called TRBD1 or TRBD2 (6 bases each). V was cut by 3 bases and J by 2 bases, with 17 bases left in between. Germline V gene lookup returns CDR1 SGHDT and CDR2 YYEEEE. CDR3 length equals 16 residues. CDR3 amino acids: CASSWGASSLQETQYF. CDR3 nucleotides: TGTGCCAGCAGCTGGGGGGCGTCGAGCTTACAAGAGACCCAGTACTTC.

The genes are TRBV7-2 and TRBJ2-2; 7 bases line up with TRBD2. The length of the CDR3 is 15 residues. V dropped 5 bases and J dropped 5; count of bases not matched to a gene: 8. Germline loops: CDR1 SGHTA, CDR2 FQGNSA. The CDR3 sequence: CASSARLAETGELFF. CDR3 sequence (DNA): TGTGCCAGCAGCGCTAGACTAGCTGAGACCGGGGAGCTGTTTTTT.

The CDR3 DNA follows: TGTGCCAGCAGTTTCGTTTTTCCGGGACAGGGGATAGAGCTGGGCTACACCTTC. Its translation: CASSFVFPGQGIELGYTF. J is TRBJ1-2 and V is TRBV28, with TRBD1 matching over 10 bases. The CDR3 covers 18 residues. The V segment lost 3 bases and the J segment 8 bases; nucleotides outside the gene matches: 18. Germline CDR1 MDHEN, CDR2 SYDVKM.

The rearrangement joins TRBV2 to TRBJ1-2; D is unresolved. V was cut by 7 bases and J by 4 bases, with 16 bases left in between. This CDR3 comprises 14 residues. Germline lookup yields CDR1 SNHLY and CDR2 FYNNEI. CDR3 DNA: TGTGCCAGCACCGTGCACCTCAGGACCTATGGCTACACCTTC. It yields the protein CASTVHLRTYGYTF.